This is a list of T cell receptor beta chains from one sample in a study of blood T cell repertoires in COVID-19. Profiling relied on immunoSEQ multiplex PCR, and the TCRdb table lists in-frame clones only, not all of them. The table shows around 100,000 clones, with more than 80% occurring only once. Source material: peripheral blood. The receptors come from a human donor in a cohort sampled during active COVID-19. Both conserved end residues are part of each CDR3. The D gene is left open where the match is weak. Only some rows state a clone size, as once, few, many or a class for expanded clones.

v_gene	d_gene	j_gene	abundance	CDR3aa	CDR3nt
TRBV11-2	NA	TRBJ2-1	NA	CASSLEGAQGSSYNEQFF	TGTGCCAGCAGCTTAGAGGGGGCCCAAGGAAGCTCCTACAATGAGCAGTTCTTC
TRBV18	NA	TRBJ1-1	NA	CASSPLKGRRERENTEAFF	TGTGCCAGCTCACCACTTAAAGGGAGGCGAGAGAGAGAGAACACTGAAGCTTTCTTT
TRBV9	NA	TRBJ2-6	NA	CASSVDYSSGANVLTF	TGTGCCAGCAGCGTAGACTATAGCTCTGGGGCCAACGTCCTGACTTTC
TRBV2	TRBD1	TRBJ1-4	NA	CASSDSGQFNEKLFF	TGTGCCAGCAGTGATTCGGGACAGTTTAATGAAAAACTGTTTTTT
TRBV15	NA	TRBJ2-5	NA	CATSREVRTLPGEETQYF	TGTGCCACCAGCAGAGAGGTTAGGACACTCCCTGGGGAAGAGACCCAGTACTTC
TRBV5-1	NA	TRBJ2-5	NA	CASSLEGASVETQYF	TGCGCCAGCAGCTTGGAAGGGGCCAGCGTGGAGACCCAGTACTTC
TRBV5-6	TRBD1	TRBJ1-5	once	CASRRWTGSNQPQHF	TGTGCCAGCAGACGATGGACAGGTAGCAATCAGCCCCAGCATTTT
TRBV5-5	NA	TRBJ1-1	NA	CASSSRQVVPTEAFF	TGTGCCAGCAGCAGCAGACAGGTCGTCCCAACTGAAGCTTTCTTT
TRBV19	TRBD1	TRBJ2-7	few	CASSDGAGQGGHEQYF	TGTGCCAGTAGTGATGGGGCGGGACAGGGAGGACACGAGCAGTACTTC
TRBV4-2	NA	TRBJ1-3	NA	CASSQDGSSGNTIYF	TGTGCCAGCAGCCAAGATGGGAGCTCTGGAAACACCATATATTTT
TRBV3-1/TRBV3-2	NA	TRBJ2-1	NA	CASTQRPDTGGVF	TGTGCCAGCACCCAAAGGCCGGACACAGGCGGGGTCTTC
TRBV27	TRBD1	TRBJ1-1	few	CASSLQGRNTEAFF	TGTGCCAGCAGCTTACAGGGGCGGAACACTGAAGCTTTCTTT
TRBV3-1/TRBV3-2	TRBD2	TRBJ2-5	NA	CASSSRGAGETQYF	TGTGCCAGCAGCTCGCGGGGGGCTGGGGAGACCCAGTACTTC
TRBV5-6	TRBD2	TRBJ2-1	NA	CASSLASSGLYNEQFF	TGTGCCAGCAGCTTGGCCTCTAGCGGGCTTTACAATGAGCAGTTCTTC
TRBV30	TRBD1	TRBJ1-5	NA	CAWGQGGGQPQHF	TGTGCCTGGGGACAGGGTGGCGGTCAGCCCCAGCATTTT
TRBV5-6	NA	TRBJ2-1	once	CASRQSGRSYNEQFF	TGTGCCAGCAGACAAAGCGGTAGATCGTACAATGAGCAGTTCTTC
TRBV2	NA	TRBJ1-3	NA	CASSEALLSSGNTIYF	TGTGCCAGCAGTGAAGCGCTCCTAAGTTCGGGAAACACCATATATTTT
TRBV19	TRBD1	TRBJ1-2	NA	CASSSGTGTVEGYTF	TGTGCCAGTAGTTCCGGGACAGGGACTGTTGAAGGCTACACCTTC
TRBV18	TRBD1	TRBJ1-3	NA	CASSQTGRGNTIYF	TGTGCCAGCTCACAGACAGGGCGAGGAAACACCATATATTTT
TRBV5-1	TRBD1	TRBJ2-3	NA	CASSLGQGADTQYF	TGCGCCAGCAGCTTGGGACAGGGGGCAGATACGCAGTATTTT
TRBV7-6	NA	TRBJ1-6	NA	CASKVGSASYNSPLHF	TGTGCCAGCAAGGTCGGGTCTGCCTCCTATAATTCACCCCTCCACTTT
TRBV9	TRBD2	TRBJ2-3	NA	CASSPLGTTQVDTQYF	TGTGCCAGCAGCCCACTCGGGACTACCCAAGTAGATACGCAGTATTTT
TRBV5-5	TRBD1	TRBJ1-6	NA	CASSAQGVYNSPLHF	TGTGCCAGCAGCGCACAGGGGGTGTATAATTCACCCCTCCACTTT
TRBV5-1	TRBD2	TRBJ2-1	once	CASSTAGGFDEQFF	TGCGCCAGCAGCACTGCGGGGGGGTTCGATGAGCAGTTCTTC
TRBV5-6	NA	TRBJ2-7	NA	CASSSPWSSYEQYF	TGTGCCAGCAGCTCGCCGTGGAGCTCCTACGAGCAGTACTTC
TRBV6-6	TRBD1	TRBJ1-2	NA	CGTQDRTNYGYTF	TGTGGTACCCAGGACAGGACCAACTATGGCTACACCTTC
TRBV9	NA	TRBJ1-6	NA	CASSVPGSPLHF	TGTGCCAGCAGCGTTCCGGGGTCACCCCTCCACTTT
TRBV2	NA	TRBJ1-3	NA	CASSDGTRNTIYF	TGTGCCAGCAGTGACGGGACAAGAAACACCATATATTTT
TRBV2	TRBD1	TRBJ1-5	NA	CASSHETGGNQPQHF	TGTGCCAGCAGCCACGAGACAGGGGGCAATCAGCCCCAGCATTTT